Sequencing of this T cell receptor (beta chain) was carried out in a study of CD8 T cells in Susac syndrome. When the RNA was reverse transcribed, random hexamers were used with an input of roughly 0.45 to 1 ug. TCRdb re-called the immunoSEQ multiplex PCR reads through MiXCR, storing one row per CDR3 protein. The profile shows fewer than 350,000 distinct CDR3 sequences, 90% to 95% of them singletons. Germline CDR1 is LNHDA and CDR2 is SQIVND (reference sequence). V dropped 4 bases and J dropped 1 base, with 11 bases sitting between them. The CDR3 totals 16 residues. The patients who served as multiple sclerosis controls were treatment-naive and had stable or active relapsing-remitting disease that fulfilled the revised McDonald criteria.

The sequencing sample was made of CD4+ T cells from PBMCs. This clonotype originated in a human donor with multiple sclerosis. The chain links TRBV19 to TRBJ2-6; D is possibly TRBD1 (6 bases). CDR3 region: CASSSQGQSGANVLTF. The CDR3 nucleotides read TGTGCCAGTAGTAGCCAAGGACAGTCTGGGGCCAACGTCCTGACTTTC. The full variable domain, completed using reference TRBV19 and TRBJ2-6, is DGGITQSPKYLFRKEGQNVTLSCEQNLNHDAMYWYRQDPGQGLRLIYYSQIVNDFQKGDIAEGYSVSREKKESFPLTVTSAQKNPTAFYLCASSSQGQSGANVLTFGAGSRLTVL.